The entry that follows covers one T cell receptor beta chain sequence. The antigen is undetermined. Method: immunoSEQ multiplex PCR; TCRdb's copy keeps in-frame clones and lacks some. This repertoire shows about 140,000 clones, more than 80% found once; its top ten account for about 3%. This sample is drawn from a study of T cell responses to AZD1222 COVID-19 vaccine. Broader study findings: Two doses of AZD1222 preceded a rise in Spike-specific TCR breadth and depth. Sampling that yielded the repertoires occurred only after the peak T cell response.

This CDR3 contains 12 residues. V gave up 6 bases and J gave up 5 bases, with 10 bases separating them. Source: peripheral blood, taken on day 0 of AZD1222 vaccination. The receptor was derived from an adult in good health. The chain couples TRBV12-3 or TRBV12-4 to TRBJ1-1; D not resolved. In nucleotides, the CDR3 is TGTGCCAGCAGCATCAGCGGGACTGAAGCTTTCTTT. Translation: CASSISGTEAFF.